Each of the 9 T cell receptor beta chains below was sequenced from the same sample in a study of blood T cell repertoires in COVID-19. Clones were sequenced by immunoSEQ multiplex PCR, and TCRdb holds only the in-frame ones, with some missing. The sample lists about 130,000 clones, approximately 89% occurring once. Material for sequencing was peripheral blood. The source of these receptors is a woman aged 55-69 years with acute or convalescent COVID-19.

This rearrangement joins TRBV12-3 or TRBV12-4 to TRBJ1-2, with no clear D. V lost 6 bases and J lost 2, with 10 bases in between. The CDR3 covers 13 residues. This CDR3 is CASRWEGNYGYTF. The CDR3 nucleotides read TGTGCCAGCAGGTGGGAGGGCAACTATGGCTACACCTTC.

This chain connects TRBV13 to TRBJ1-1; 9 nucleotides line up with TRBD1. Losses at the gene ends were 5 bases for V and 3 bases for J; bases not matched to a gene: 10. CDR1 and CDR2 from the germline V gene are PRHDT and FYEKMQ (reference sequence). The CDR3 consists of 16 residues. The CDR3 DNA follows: TGTGCCAGCAGCCAGAGACAGGGGGTGATGGACACTGAAGCTTTCTTT. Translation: CASSQRQGVMDTEAFF.

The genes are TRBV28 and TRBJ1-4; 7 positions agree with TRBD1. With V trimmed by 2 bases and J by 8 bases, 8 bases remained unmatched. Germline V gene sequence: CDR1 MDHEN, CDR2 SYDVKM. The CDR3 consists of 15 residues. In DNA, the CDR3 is TGTGCCAGCAGTTTAAGGGGGCGCGGGAGGGAAAAACTGTTTTTT. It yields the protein CASSLRGRGREKLFF.

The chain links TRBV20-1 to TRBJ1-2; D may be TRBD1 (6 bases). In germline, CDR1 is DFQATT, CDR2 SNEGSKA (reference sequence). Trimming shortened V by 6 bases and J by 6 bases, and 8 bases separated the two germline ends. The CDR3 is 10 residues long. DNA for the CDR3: TGCAGTGCGGCAGGGGATGGCTACACCTTC. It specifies CSAAGDGYTF.

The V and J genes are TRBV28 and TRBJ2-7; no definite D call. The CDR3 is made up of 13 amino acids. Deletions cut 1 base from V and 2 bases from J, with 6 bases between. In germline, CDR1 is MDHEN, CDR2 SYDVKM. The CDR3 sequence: CASSLYRTYEQYF. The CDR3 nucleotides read TGTGCCAGCAGTTTATACAGAACCTACGAGCAGTACTTC.

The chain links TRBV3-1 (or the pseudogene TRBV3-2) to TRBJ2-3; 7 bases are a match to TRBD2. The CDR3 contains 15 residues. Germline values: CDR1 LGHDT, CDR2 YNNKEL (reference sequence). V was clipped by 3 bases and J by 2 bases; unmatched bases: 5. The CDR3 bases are TGTGCCAGCAGCCAGGGACTACACCCCACAGATACGCAGTATTTT. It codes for CASSQGLHPTDTQYF.

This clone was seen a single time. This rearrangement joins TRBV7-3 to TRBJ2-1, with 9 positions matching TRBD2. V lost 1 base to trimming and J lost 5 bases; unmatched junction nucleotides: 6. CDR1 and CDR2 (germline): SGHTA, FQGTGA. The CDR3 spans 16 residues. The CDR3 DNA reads TGTGCCAGCAGCTTAAGGTCGACTAGCGGAAACAATGAGCAGTTCTTC. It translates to CASSLRSTSGNNEQFF.

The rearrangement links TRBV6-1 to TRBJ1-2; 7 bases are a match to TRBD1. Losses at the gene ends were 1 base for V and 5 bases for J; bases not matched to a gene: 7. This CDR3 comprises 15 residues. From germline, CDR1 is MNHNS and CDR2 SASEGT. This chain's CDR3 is CASSEGTGGRYGYTF. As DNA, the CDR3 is TGTGCCAGCAGTGAAGGGACAGGAGGGAGGTATGGCTACACCTTC.

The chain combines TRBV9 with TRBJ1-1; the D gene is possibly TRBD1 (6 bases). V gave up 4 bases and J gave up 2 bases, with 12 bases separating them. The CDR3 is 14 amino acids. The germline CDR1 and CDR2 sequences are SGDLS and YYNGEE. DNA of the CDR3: TGTGCCAGCAGCTCCGGGACAACCAACACTGAAGCTTTCTTT. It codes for CASSSGTTNTEAFF.